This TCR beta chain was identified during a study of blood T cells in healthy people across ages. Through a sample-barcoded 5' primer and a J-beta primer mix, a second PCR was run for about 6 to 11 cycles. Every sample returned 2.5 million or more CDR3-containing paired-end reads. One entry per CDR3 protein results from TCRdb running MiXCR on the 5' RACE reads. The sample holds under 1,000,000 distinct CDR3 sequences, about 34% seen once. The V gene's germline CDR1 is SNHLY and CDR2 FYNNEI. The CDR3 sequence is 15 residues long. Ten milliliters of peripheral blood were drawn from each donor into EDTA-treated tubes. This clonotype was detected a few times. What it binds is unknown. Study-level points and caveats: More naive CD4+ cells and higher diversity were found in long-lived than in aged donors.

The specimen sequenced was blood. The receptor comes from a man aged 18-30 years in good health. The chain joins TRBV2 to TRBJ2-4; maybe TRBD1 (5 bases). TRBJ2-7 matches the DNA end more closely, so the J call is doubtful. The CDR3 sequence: CASSGWEGDFYEQYF. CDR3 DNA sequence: TGTGCCAGCAGTGGCTGGGAAGGGGATTTCTACGAGCAGTACTTC.